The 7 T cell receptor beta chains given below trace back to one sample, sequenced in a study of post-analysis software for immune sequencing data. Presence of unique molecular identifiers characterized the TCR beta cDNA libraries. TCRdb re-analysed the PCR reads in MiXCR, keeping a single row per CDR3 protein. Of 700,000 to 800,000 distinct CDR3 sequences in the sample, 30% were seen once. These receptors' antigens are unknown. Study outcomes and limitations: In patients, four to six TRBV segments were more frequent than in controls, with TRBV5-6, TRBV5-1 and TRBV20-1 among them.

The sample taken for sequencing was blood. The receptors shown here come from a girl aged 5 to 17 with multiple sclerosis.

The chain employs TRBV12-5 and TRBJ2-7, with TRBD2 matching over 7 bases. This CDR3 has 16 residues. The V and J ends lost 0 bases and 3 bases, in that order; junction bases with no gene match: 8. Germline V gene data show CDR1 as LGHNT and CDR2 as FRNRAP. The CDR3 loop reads CASGLVVGEGNYEQYF. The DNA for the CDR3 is TGTGCTAGTGGTTTGGTCGTAGGGGAGGGAAACTACGAGCAGTACTTC.

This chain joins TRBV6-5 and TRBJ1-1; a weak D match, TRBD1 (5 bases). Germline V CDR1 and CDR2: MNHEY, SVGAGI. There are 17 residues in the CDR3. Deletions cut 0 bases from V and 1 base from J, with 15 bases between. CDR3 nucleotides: TGTGCCAGCAGTTACTCGTCATGGGGCACCACGAACACTGAAGCTTTCTTT. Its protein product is CASSYSSWGTTNTEAFF.

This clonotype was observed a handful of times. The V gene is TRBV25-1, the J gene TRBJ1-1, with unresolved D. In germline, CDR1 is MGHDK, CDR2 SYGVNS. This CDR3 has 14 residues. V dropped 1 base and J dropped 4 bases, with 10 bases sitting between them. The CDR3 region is CASSEWTMGTEAFF. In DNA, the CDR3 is TGTGCCAGCAGTGAATGGACTATGGGCACTGAAGCTTTCTTT.

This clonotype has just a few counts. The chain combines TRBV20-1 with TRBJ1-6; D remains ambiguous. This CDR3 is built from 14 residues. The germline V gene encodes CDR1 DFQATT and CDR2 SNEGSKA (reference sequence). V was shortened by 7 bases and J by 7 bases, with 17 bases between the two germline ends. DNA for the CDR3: TGCAGTGAAAGGAAGGCGGAGCGGAATTCACCCCTCCACTTT. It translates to CSERKAERNSPLHF.

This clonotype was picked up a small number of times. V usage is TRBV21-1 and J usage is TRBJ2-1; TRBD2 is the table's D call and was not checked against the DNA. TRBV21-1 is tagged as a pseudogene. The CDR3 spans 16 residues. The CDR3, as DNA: TGTGCCAGCAGCAACCCTTGGACTAGCGAGAACAATGAGCAGTTCTTC. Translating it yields CASSNPWTSENNEQFF.

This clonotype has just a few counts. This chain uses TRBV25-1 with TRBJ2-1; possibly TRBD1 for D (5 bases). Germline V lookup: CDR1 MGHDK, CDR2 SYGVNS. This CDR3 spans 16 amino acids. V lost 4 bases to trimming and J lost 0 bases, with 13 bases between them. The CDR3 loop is CASSGGRPDSYNEQFF. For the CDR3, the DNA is TGTGCCAGCAGTGGGGGCAGGCCCGACTCCTACAATGAGCAGTTCTTC.

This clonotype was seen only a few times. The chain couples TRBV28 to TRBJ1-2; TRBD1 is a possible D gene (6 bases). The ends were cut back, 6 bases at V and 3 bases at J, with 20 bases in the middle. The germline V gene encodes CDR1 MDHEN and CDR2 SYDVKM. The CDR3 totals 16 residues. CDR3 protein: CASSHPQGRGDYGYTF. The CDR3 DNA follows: TGTGCCAGCAGCCACCCGCAGGGGAGGGGCGACTATGGCTACACCTTC.